This entry describes one T cell receptor beta chain. This entry comes from a study of T cells in localized non-small cell lung cancer. Clones were read by immunoSEQ multiplex PCR, and TCRdb kept only the in-frame ones, dropping some. The table lists approximately 67,000 clones, 70% to 90% of them singletons, with approximately 15% in the top ten. V was trimmed by 4 bases and J by 0 bases, leaving 7 bases between them. The CDR3 has 14 residues. In germline, CDR1 is SGHRS, CDR2 YFSETQ. This rearrangement joins TRBV5-1 to TRBJ1-4; possibly TRBD1 for D (6 bases). The clonotype originates from an older female donor with stage I lung adenocarcinoma. The source material was peripheral blood, sampled before any cancer treatment. The CDR3 region has the DNA TGCGCCAGCAGCCCAGGGGCAACTAATGAAAAACTGTTTTTT. This codes for CASSPGATNEKLFF. The complete variable domain, with remaining parts taken from reference TRBV5-1 and TRBJ1-4, reads KAGVTQTPRYLIKTRGQQVTLSCSPISGHRSVSWYQQTPGQGLQFLFEYFSETQRNKGNFPGRFSGRQFSNSRSEMNVSTLELGDSALYLCASSPGATNEKLFFGSGTQLSVL.